This T cell receptor beta chain came from a study of PD-1 blockade in mismatch repair-deficient tumors. Using immunoSEQ multiplex PCR, the repertoire was profiled, and TCRdb retains in-frame clones only, with some absent. The sample has approximately 16,000 clones, about 80% seen once. Every patient had mismatch repair deficiency by PCR or immunohistochemistry. This clone was picked up a small number of times. V lost 4 bases and J 3 bases, leaving 16 bases between the germline ends. The germline CDR1 and CDR2 sequences are SGHAT and FQNNGV. The CDR3 covers 15 residues. The sequencing here drew on PBMCs, taken less than 25 weeks after starting pembrolizumab. This chain joins TRBV11-2 and TRBJ2-7, with D perhaps matching TRBD2 (5 bases). This receptor was identified in an adult with mismatch repair-deficient cancer. The CDR3 here is CASSSPERTIYEQYF. CDR3 nucleotides: TGTGCCAGCAGCTCCCCTGAGCGGACCATCTACGAGCAGTACTTC.